The next 9 T cell receptor beta chains were all read from a single sample in a study of shared clonotypes between healthy human individuals. The table came from immunoSEQ multiplex PCR; TCRdb's copy has only in-frame clones and leaves some out. The repertoire holds about 1 million clones, with more than 60% as singletons. The specimen was memory CD4+ T cells sorted from blood. The subset: CD45RA-negative fraction. The receptor source for this set is a man younger than 35 in good health.

The rearrangement links TRBV7-2 to TRBJ1-4, with 9 bases identical to TRBD1. This CDR3 region has 14 residues. Germline assignment: CDR1 SGHTA and CDR2 FQGNSA. With 5 bases clipped from V and 8 bases from J, the junction kept 6 bases outside the gene matches. CDR3 coding DNA: TGTGCCAGCAGCCAGGACAGGGGTAGCGAAAAACTGTTTTTT. Its translation is CASSQDRGSEKLFF.

The chain joins TRBV9 to TRBJ2-7; D possibly corresponds to TRBD2 (6 bases). The V gene's germline CDR1 is SGDLS and CDR2 YYNGEE. The V end was cut by 4 bases, the J end by 2 bases, with 16 bases between. The CDR3 consists of 15 residues. The CDR3 nucleotides read TGTGCCAGCAGCCCCTATGAGGCGGGACCCTACGAGCAGTACTTC. Its protein is CASSPYEAGPYEQYF.

This chain joins TRBV19 and TRBJ1-1; 9 nucleotides agree with TRBD1. The V segment lost 9 bases and the J segment 4 bases; nucleotides outside the gene matches: 3. This CDR3 comprises 12 residues. Germline lookup yields CDR1 LNHDA and CDR2 SQIVND (reference sequence). In DNA, the CDR3 is TGTGCCAGCGGACAGGGGCGCACTGAAGCTTTCTTT. The encoded protein is CASGQGRTEAFF.

V gene TRBV30 combines with J gene TRBJ2-7; TRBD1 matches 9 bases. The germline V gene encodes CDR1 GTSNPN and CDR2 SVGIG (reference sequence). With V trimmed by 7 bases and J by 3 bases, 13 bases remained unmatched. The CDR3 extends over 15 amino acids. CDR3 sequence: CASRTPGTGYYEQYF. The CDR3 DNA reads TGTGCCTCAAGAACGCCCGGGACAGGGTACTACGAGCAGTACTTC.

The V gene is TRBV5-1, the J gene TRBJ2-2; 7 positions match TRBD1. CDR3 size: 17 residues. From germline, CDR1 is SGHRS and CDR2 YFSETQ. The trim removed 4 bases at V and 4 bases at J, leaving 13 bases unmatched. As DNA, the CDR3 is TGCGCCAGCAGCAACTATTACGGGACAGACCCCACCGGGGAGCTGTTTTTT. This translates into CASSNYYGTDPTGELFF.

V is TRBV6-1 and J is TRBJ1-2; D is undetermined. CDR3 length: 13 amino acids. With 2 bases removed from V and 8 bases from J, the gap between germline ends came to 12 bases. Germline-derived CDR1 and CDR2 are MNHNS and SASEGT. CDR3 protein: CASSESRVGGYTF. The CDR3 nucleotides read TGTGCCAGCAGTGAATCAAGGGTGGGAGGCTACACCTTC.

This sequence joins TRBV4-2 and TRBJ2-3; 10 nucleotides line up with TRBD2. Germline CDR1 is LGHNA and CDR2 is YNFKEQ. There are 14 residues in the CDR3. V gave up 8 bases and J gave up 5 bases; unmatched junction bases: 7. The CDR3 DNA reads TGTGCCAGCCGGGATAGCGGGGGGCTAGATACGCAGTATTTT. It is translated as CASRDSGGLDTQYF.

This CDR3 is CASSQDPGGSGYEQYF. The DNA for the CDR3 is TGCGCCAGCAGCCAAGACCCTGGCGGCAGTGGCTACGAGCAGTACTTC. The chain carries TRBV4-1 and TRBJ2-7, with D uncertain. CDR3 length: 16 residues. The V end lost 0 bases, the J end lost 3 bases, and 15 bases lay between the germline ends. Per the germline V gene, CDR1 is MGHRA and CDR2 is YSYEKL.

The CDR3 DNA sequence: TGTGCCAGCAGCTTAGATCGGTTAGGGGGGAACGGCTACACCTTC. Translation gives CASSLDRLGGNGYTF. The chain uses TRBV11-2 and TRBJ1-2; maybe TRBD1 (6 bases). The germline gives CDR1 SGHAT, CDR2 FQNNGV. With 0 bases removed from V and 8 bases from J, the gap between germline ends came to 16 bases. This CDR3 has 15 residues.